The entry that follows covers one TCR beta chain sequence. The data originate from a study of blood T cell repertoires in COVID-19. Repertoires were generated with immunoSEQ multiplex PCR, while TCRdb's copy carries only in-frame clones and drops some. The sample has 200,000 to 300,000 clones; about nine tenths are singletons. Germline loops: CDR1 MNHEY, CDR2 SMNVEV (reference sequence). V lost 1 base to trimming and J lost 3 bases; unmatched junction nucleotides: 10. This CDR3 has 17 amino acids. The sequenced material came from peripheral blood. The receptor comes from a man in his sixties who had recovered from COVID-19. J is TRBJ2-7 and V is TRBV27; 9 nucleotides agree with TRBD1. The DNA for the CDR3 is TGTGCCAGCAGTTTATTTGGGGACAGGGCATCAATCTACGAGCAGTACTTC. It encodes CASSLFGDRASIYEQYF.